This T cell receptor beta chain was recovered during a study of cytomegalovirus exposure and HLA in healthy donors. Study results and caveats: The productive fraction for most TCR beta V segments was about 90% or about 30% in an earlier analysis.

A note on this clone: Its antigen is as yet unknown.

The PCR ran on 60 Vbeta and 13 Jbeta primers. Here immunoSEQ multiplex PCR was the method, and the copy in TCRdb shows in-frame clones only, minus some. The repertoire holds 55,000 to 70,000 clones, with around 77% as singletons. The CDR3 runs 15 residues. Germline CDR1 SGDLS, CDR2 YYNGEE. V lost 0 bases and J lost 10; bases outside the gene matches: 5. V gene TRBV9 combines with J gene TRBJ2-1; the match to TRBD2 covers 12 bases. The sequence was obtained from a male donor in good health and CMV-seropositive. The sequenced sample was PBMCs. CDR3 protein: CASSVASGGVGEQFF. In DNA, the CDR3 is TGTGCCAGCAGCGTAGCTAGCGGGGGGGTTGGGGAGCAGTTCTTC.